The present TCR beta chain was sequenced within a study of radiotherapy plus CTLA-4 blockade in lung cancer. About the study: Among all patients, approximately 17% showed objective responses, while about 30% had disease control. Notes on the study in general: Blood TCR clones of tumor origin expanded after radiotherapy plus ipilimumab. Alongside interferon-beta, early blood T cell clone dynamics were reportedly the best predictor of response.

From germline, CDR1 is SGDLS and CDR2 YYNGEE. V shed 0 bases and J shed 7 bases, with 4 bases lying between them. This CDR3 comprises 12 residues. Points on this clone: Its antigen is currently unknown.

This table comes from immunoSEQ multiplex PCR, and its TCRdb copy is limited to in-frame clones, with some not included. This table has over 50,000 clones, around 80% appearing once. The rearrangement uses TRBV9 and TRBJ2-2; D gene ambiguous. The sample was peripheral blood, taken from a patient treated with radiotherapy plus ipilimumab. The TCR was taken from a human donor with non-small cell lung cancer who had a complete response to radiotherapy plus ipilimumab. The DNA of the CDR3 is TGTGCCAGCAGCGTAGGAGTCGGGGAGCTGTTTTTT. Protein product: CASSVGVGELFF. Based on the CDR3 plus reference TRBV9 and TRBJ2-2, the full variable domain is DSGVTQTPKHLITATGQRVTLRCSPRSGDLSVYWYQQSLDQGLQFLIQYYNGEERAKGNILERFSAQQFPDLHSELNLSSLELGDSALYFCASSVGVGELFFGEGSRLTVL.